This T cell receptor beta chain was retrieved from a study of PD-1 blockade in classical Hodgkin lymphoma. On this clone itself: What it recognizes is unknown.

Time point indicated: newly diagnosed, previously untreated cHL patient sample. CD4+ T cells were purified from thawed PBMCs by magnetic negative selection. Serving as comparison were PBMCs from newly diagnosed, untreated classical Hodgkin lymphoma, which were sequenced alongside the relapsed/refractory trial patients. The table came from immunoSEQ multiplex PCR; TCRdb's copy has only in-frame clones and leaves some out. The sample holds fewer than 40,000 clones; about 87% are singletons and the top ten take 0.95% to 1.5%. Germline CDR1 reads SEHNR; CDR2 reads FQNEAQ (reference sequence). This CDR3 contains 15 residues. Trimming removed 5 bases at V and 1 base at J, with 14 bases between. General observations from the study: In newly diagnosed patients, baseline TCR diversity was reportedly below that of healthy donors.

The source is a human donor with classical Hodgkin lymphoma. Material: CD4+ T cells from blood. This chain uses TRBV7-9 with TRBJ1-1; D not resolved. The CDR3 region is CASSPSPVRNTEAFF. The CDR3 DNA follows: TGTGCCAGCAGCCCGTCCCCGGTCCGGAACACTGAAGCTTTCTTT.